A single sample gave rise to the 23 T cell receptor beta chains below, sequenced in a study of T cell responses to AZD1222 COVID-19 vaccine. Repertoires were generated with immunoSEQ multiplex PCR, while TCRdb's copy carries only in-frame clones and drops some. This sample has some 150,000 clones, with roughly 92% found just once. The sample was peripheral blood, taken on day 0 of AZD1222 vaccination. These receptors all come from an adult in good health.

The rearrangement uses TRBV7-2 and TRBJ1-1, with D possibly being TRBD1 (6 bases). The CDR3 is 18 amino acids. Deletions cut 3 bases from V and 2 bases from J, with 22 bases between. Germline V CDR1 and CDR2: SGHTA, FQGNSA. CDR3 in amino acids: CASSFRGGGRDVNTEAFF. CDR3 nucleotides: TGTGCCAGCAGCTTTCGGGGTGGGGGGCGAGATGTCAACACTGAAGCTTTCTTT.

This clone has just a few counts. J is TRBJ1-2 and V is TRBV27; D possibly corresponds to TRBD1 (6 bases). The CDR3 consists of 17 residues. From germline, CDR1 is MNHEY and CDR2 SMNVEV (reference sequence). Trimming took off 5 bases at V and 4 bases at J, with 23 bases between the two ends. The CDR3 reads CASSREGGATRGYGYTF. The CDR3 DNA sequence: TGTGCCAGCAGTCGGGAGGGGGGCGCGACACGTGGCTATGGCTACACCTTC.

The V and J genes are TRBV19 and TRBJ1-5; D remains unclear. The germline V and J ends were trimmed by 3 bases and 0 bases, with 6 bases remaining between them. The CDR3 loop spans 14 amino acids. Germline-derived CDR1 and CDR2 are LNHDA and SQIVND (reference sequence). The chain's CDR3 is CASSIAYSNQPQHF. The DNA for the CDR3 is TGTGCCAGTAGTATTGCTTATAGCAATCAGCCCCAGCATTTT.

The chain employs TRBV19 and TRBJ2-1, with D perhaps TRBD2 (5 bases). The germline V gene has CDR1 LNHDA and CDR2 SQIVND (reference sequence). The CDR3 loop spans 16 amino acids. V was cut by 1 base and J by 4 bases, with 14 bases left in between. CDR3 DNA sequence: TGTGCCAGTAGTATAGGGCTAGCAGCAATTTACAATGAGCAGTTCTTC. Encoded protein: CASSIGLAAIYNEQFF.

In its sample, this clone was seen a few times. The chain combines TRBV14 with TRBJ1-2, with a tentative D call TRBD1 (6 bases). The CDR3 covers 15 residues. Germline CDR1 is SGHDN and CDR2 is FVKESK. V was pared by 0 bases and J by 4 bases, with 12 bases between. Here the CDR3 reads CASSQDGQGPYGYTF. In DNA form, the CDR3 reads TGTGCCAGCAGCCAAGATGGCCAGGGGCCCTATGGCTACACCTTC.

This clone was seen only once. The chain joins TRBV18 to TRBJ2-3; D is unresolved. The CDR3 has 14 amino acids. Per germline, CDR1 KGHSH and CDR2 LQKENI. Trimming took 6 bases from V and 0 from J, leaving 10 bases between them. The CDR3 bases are TGTGCCAGCTCCCCGGGTCCTAGCACAGATACGCAGTATTTT. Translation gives CASSPGPSTDTQYF.

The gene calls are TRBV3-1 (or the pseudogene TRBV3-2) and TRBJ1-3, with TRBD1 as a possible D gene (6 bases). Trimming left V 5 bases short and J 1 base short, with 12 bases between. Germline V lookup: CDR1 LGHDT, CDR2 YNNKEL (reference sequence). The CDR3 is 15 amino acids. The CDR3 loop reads CASSAQGSSGNTIYF. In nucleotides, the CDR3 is TGTGCCAGCAGCGCACAGGGATCTTCTGGAAACACCATATATTTT.

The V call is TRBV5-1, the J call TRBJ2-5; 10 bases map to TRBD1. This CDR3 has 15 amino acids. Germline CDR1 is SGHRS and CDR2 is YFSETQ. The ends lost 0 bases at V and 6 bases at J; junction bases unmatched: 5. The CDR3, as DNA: TGCGCCAGCAGCTTGGACGGGGACAGGGGTCAGACCCAGTACTTC. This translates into CASSLDGDRGQTQYF.

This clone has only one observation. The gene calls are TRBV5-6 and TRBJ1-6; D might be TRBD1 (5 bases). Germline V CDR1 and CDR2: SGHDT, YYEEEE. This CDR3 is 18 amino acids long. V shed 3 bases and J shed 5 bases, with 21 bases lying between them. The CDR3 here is CASSWFGKGVQDNSPLHF. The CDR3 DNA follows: TGTGCCAGCAGCTGGTTCGGGAAAGGGGTCCAGGATAATTCACCCCTCCACTTT.

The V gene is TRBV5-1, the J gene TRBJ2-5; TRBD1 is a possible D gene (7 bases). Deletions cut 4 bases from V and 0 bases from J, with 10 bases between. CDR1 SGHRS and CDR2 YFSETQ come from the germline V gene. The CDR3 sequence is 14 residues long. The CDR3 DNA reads TGCGCCAGCAGCCAGGGGGAGGACCAAGAGACCCAGTACTTC. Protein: CASSQGEDQETQYF.

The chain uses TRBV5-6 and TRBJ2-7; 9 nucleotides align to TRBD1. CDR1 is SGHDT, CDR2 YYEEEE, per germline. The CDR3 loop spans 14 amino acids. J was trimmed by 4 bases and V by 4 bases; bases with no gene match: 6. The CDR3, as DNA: TGTGCCAGCAGCCGCCGGGGACAGGGTTACGAGCAGTACTTC. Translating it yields CASSRRGQGYEQYF.

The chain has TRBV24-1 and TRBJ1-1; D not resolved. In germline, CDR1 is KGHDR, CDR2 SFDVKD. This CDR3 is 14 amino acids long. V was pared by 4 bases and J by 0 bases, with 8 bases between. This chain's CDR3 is CATSESSLNTEAFF. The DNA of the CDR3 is TGTGCCACCAGTGAGAGCAGTCTGAACACTGAAGCTTTCTTT.

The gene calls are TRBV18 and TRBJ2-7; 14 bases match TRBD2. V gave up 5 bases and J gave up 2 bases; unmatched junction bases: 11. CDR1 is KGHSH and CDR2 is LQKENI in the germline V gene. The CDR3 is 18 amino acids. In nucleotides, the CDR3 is TGTGCCAGCTCAAACCCCGGACTAGCGGGGGGAACGACCTACGAGCAGTACTTC. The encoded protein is CASSNPGLAGGTTYEQYF. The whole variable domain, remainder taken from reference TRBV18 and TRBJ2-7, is NAGVMQNPRHLVRRRGQEARLRCSPMKGHSHVYWYRQLPEEGLKFMVYLQKENIIDESGMPKERFSAEFPKEGPSILRIQQVVRGDSAAYFCASSNPGLAGGTTYEQYFGPGTRLTVT.

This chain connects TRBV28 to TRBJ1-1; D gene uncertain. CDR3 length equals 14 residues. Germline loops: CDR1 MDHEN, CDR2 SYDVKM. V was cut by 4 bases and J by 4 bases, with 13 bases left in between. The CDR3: CASSYREAVTEAFF. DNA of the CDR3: TGTGCCAGCAGTTACCGGGAGGCGGTCACTGAAGCTTTCTTT.

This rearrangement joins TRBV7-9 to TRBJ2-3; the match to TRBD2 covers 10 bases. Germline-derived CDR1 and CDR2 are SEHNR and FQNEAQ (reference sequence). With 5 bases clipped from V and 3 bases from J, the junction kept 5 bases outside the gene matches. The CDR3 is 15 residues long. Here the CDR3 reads CASSLGAGGTDTQYF. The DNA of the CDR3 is TGTGCCAGCAGCCTCGGAGCGGGGGGGACAGATACGCAGTATTTT. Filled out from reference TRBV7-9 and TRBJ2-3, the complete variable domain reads DTGVSQNPRHKITKRGQNVTFRCDPISEHNRLYWYRQTLGQGPEFLTYFQNEAQLEKSRLLSDRFSAERPKGSFSTLEIQRTEQGDSAMYLCASSLGAGGTDTQYFGPGTRLTVL.

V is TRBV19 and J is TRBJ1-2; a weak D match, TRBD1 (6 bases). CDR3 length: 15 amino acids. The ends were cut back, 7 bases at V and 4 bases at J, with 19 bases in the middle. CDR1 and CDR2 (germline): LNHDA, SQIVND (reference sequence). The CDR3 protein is CASKGGSVRAYGYTF. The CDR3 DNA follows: TGTGCCAGTAAGGGGGGGTCGGTCCGGGCCTATGGCTACACCTTC.

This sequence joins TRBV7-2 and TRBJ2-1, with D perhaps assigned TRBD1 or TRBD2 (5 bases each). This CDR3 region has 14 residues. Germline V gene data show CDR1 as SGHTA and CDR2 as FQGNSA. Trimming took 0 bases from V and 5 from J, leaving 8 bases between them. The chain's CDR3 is CASSLATGHNEQFF. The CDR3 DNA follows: TGTGCCAGCAGCTTAGCGACGGGACACAATGAGCAGTTCTTC.

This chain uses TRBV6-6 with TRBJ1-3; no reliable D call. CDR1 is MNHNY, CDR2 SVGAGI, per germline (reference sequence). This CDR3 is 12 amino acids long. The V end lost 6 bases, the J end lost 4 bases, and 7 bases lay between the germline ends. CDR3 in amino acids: CASRAPGNTIYF. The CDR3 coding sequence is TGTGCCAGCAGAGCCCCGGGAAACACCATATATTTT.

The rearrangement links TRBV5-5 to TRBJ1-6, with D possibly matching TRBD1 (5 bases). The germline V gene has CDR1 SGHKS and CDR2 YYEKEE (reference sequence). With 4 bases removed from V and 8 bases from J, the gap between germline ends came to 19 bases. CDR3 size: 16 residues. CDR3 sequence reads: CASSGEGDRRYSPLHF. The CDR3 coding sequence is TGTGCCAGCAGCGGGGAAGGGGACCGCAGATATTCACCCCTCCACTTT.

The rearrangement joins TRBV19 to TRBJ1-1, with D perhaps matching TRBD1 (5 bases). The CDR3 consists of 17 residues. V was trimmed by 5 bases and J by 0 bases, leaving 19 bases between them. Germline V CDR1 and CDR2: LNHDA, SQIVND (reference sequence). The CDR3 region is CASSPFGGRGMNTEAFF. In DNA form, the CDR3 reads TGTGCCAGTAGTCCCTTCGGGGGTAGGGGCATGAACACTGAAGCTTTCTTT.

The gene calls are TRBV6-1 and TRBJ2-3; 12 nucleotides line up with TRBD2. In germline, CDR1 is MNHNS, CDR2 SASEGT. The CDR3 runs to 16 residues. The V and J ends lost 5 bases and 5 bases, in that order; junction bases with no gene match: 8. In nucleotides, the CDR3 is TGTGCCAGCAGTCAAGTACCGGGACTAGCGGGAGATACGCAGTATTTT. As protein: CASSQVPGLAGDTQYF.

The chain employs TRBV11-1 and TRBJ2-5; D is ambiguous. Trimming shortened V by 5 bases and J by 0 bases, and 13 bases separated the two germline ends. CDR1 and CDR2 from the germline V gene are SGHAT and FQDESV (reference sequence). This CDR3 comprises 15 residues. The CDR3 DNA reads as TGTGCCAGCAGCGCCCGCAGCGCCTACCAAGAGACCCAGTACTTC. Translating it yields CASSARSAYQETQYF.

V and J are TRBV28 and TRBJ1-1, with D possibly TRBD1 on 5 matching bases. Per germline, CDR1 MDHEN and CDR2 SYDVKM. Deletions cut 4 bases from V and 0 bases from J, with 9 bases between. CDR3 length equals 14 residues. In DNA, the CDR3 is TGTGCCAGCAGTTGGGGGGGATTGAACACTGAAGCTTTCTTT. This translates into CASSWGGLNTEAFF.